These T cell receptor beta chains were read from a single sample in a study of CD8 T cells in ankylosing spondylitis. MiXCR, applied by TCRdb to the 5' RACE reads, yields one record per CDR3 protein. The sample has about 250,000 distinct CDR3 sequences; under 20% are singletons. What was sequenced was blood, either unsorted or a sorted T cell fraction (not recorded which). The receptors originated from a male donor with ankylosing spondylitis or in good health (not recorded which). The CDR3 runs from the conserved cysteine through the conserved F or W. The D gene is left open where the match is weak. For some rows the clone size is stated as once, few or many, or as a class when expanded; others skip it.

.	TRBV6-5	.	TRBJ2-5	CASSYSLGNQETQYF	TGTGCCAGCAGTTACTCGTTAGGGAATCAAGAGACCCAGTACTTC
.	TRBV5-1	TRBD2	TRBJ2-1	CASSFGTSNEQFF	TGCGCCAGCAGCTTCGGGACTAGCAATGAGCAGTTCTTC
many	TRBV12-3/TRBV12-4	.	TRBJ2-2	CASSTPGHTTGELFF	TGTGCCAGCAGTACACCGGGACATACCACCGGGGAGCTGTTTTTT
.	TRBV29-1	.	TRBJ2-3	CSVEDAIVWSTQYF	TGCAGCGTTGAAGATGCGATAGTTTGGAGTACGCAGTATTTT
few	TRBV4-1	.	TRBJ2-1	CASSLGAQRGDYNEQFF	TGCGCCAGCAGCCTAGGGGCTCAGCGTGGGGACTACAATGAGCAGTTCTTC
few	TRBV19	TRBD1	TRBJ2-3	CASSTGQGAADTQYF	TGTGCCAGTAGTACCGGACAGGGGGCGGCAGATACGCAGTATTTT
.	TRBV29-1	.	TRBJ1-1	CSGCHLGSGGTEAFF	TGCAGCGGTTGTCATTTGGGATCCGGGGGCACTGAAGCTTTCTTT
.	TRBV12-3/TRBV12-4	TRBD2	TRBJ2-1	CASSYPSLAGGPNEQFF	TGTGCCAGCAGTTACCCCTCACTAGCGGGAGGACCAAATGAGCAGTTCTTC
many	TRBV10-3	.	TRBJ2-1	CAISLDRGEDNEQFF	TGTGCCATCAGTCTCGACCGAGGAGAGGACAATGAGCAGTTCTTC
few	TRBV5-1	.	TRBJ2-1	CASSLGRNHEQFF	TGCGCCAGCAGCTTGGGTAGAAACCATGAGCAGTTCTTC
few	TRBV5-1	TRBD2	TRBJ2-7	CASSSRLAGDYEQYF	TGCGCCAGCAGCTCCAGACTAGCGGGGGACTACGAGCAGTACTTC
.	TRBV6-2/TRBV6-3	.	TRBJ2-3	CASSESDIRADTQYF	TGTGCCAGCAGCGAATCGGACATAAGAGCAGATACGCAGTATTTT
few	TRBV7-9	.	TRBJ2-1	CASSLAGAGYNEQFF	TGTGCCAGCAGCTTAGCGGGAGCTGGCTACAATGAGCAGTTCTTC
few	TRBV7-9	.	TRBJ2-7	CASSLLPYEQYF	TGTGCCAGCAGCTTACTGCCCTACGAGCAGTACTTC
many	TRBV7-9	TRBD2	TRBJ2-5	CASSLVGQGGETQYF	TGTGCCAGCAGCTTAGTGGGCCAGGGAGGGGAGACCCAGTACTTC
.	TRBV20-1	TRBD2	TRBJ2-3	CSAEGEAGGRGAQYF	TGCAGTGCTGAGGGGGAGGCGGGAGGTCGGGGAGCGCAGTATTTT
.	TRBV20-1	.	TRBJ2-3	CSAREPDLPDTQYF	TGCAGTGCTAGAGAGCCTGACCTCCCAGATACGCAGTATTTT
.	TRBV6-2/TRBV6-3	TRBD1	TRBJ2-7	CASSDVDRGPEEQYF	TGTGCCAGCAGTGACGTGGACAGGGGGCCGGAGGAGCAGTACTTC
few	TRBV7-6	.	TRBJ2-7	CASSVGVDEQYF	TGTGCCAGCAGCGTAGGGGTCGACGAGCAGTACTTC
many	TRBV11-2	TRBD1	TRBJ1-1	CASSSGQGAGEAFF	TGTGCCAGCAGTTCGGGACAGGGGGCCGGTGAAGCTTTCTTT
few	TRBV12-3/TRBV12-4	.	TRBJ1-2	CASSLGQGHYGYTF	TGTGCCAGCAGTTTAGGGCAGGGTCACTATGGCTACACCTTC
few	TRBV6-5	TRBD1	TRBJ1-1	CASSYEWDRGPNTEAFF	TGTGCCAGCAGTTACGAATGGGACAGGGGGCCCAACACTGAAGCTTTCTTT
.	TRBV19	.	TRBJ2-1	CASSIVDPTGGNEQFF	TGTGCCAGTAGTATAGTGGACCCAACGGGTGGCAATGAGCAGTTCTTC
many	TRBV6-1	.	TRBJ2-3	CASRPWRLLGDTQYF	TGTGCCAGCCGACCTTGGAGGCTCTTGGGGGATACGCAGTATTTT
.	TRBV5-1	.	TRBJ2-5	CASSLGGAGLQETQYF	TGCGCCAGCAGCTTGGGTGGAGCGGGCCTACAAGAGACCCAGTACTTC
once	TRBV18	.	TRBJ2-7	CASSPAQRDFTYEQYF	TGTGCCAGCTCACCGGCACAAAGGGATTTTACCTACGAGCAGTACTTC
many	TRBV29-1	.	TRBJ2-5	CSVVGHRGGETQYF	TGCAGCGTTGTTGGGCACAGGGGGGGAGAGACCCAGTACTTC
few	TRBV28	.	TRBJ1-1	CASSLDYGEGTEAFF	TGTGCCAGCAGTTTGGATTACGGGGAGGGCACTGAAGCTTTCTTT
few	TRBV4-1	TRBD2	TRBJ2-7	CASSRHSGGTYEQYF	TGCGCCAGCAGCCGACATAGCGGGGGAACCTACGAGCAGTACTTC
.	TRBV7-6	TRBD1	TRBJ1-6	CASSSGQGTSPLHF	TGTGCCAGCAGCTCGGGACAGGGGACGTCACCCCTCCACTTT
.	TRBV7-8	.	TRBJ2-6	CASSFMGQPVSGANVLTF	TGTGCCAGCAGCTTCATGGGGCAGCCCGTTTCTGGGGCCAACGTCCTGACTTTC
few	TRBV29-1	.	TRBJ1-1	CSVVGQGYLTEAFF	TGCAGCGTTGTGGGCCAGGGGTATTTGACTGAAGCTTTCTTT
many	TRBV3-1	.	TRBJ2-7	CASSQLWDPTYEQYF	TGTGCCAGCAGCCAACTGTGGGACCCCACCTACGAGCAGTACTTC
many	TRBV12-3/TRBV12-4	.	TRBJ2-1	CASSFSNEQFF	TGTGCCAGCAGTTTCTCTAATGAGCAGTTCTTC
once	TRBV7-3	TRBD2	TRBJ2-3	CASSDGLAVSDTQYF	TGTGCCAGCAGCGATGGACTAGCGGTCTCAGATACGCAGTATTTT
many	TRBV24-1	TRBD1	TRBJ2-1	CATSDLTYGTGYNEQFF	TGTGCCACCAGTGATTTAACCTACGGGACAGGGTACAATGAGCAGTTCTTC
many	TRBV12-3/TRBV12-4	.	TRBJ2-3	CASSFGGTDTQYF	TGTGCCAGCAGTTTTGGCGGCACAGATACGCAGTATTTT
many	TRBV7-9	.	TRBJ2-3	CASSIASDTQYF	TGTGCCAGCAGCATCGCCTCAGATACGCAGTATTTT
few	TRBV4-1	.	TRBJ2-1	CASSQSRGIGYEQFF	TGCGCCAGCAGCCAATCGAGGGGAATCGGATACGAGCAGTTCTTC
few	TRBV27	TRBD2	TRBJ2-7	CASSTEREGSYEQYF	TGTGCCAGCAGTACCGAGCGGGAAGGCTCCTACGAGCAGTACTTC
.	TRBV19	TRBD2	TRBJ2-2	CASSTLAGERDTGELFF	TGTGCCAGTAGTACATTAGCGGGAGAGCGGGACACCGGGGAGCTGTTTTTT
few	TRBV20-1	.	TRBJ2-2	CSATLRARATGELFF	TGCAGTGCTACCTTGAGGGCGAGGGCCACCGGGGAGCTGTTTTTT
.	TRBV7-8	.	TRBJ2-7	CASSPWGFNEQYF	TGTGCCAGCAGCCCCTGGGGCTTCAACGAGCAGTACTTC
.	TRBV4-3	.	TRBJ2-3	CASSQDGGYTDTQYF	TGCGCCAGCAGCCAAGATGGGGGCTACACAGATACGCAGTATTTT
few	TRBV6-4	TRBD2	TRBJ2-1	CASSESEIWEGYNEQFF	TGTGCCAGCAGTGAATCTGAGATCTGGGAGGGGTACAATGAGCAGTTCTTC
few	TRBV10-3	.	TRBJ1-5	CAVGRGADQPQHF	TGTGCCGTAGGCAGGGGAGCCGATCAGCCCCAGCATTTT
.	TRBV4-3	TRBD2	TRBJ2-3	CASSPTSGPTDTQYF	TGCGCCAGCAGCCCGACTAGCGGACCCACAGATACGCAGTATTTT
.	TRBV12-3/TRBV12-4	.	TRBJ2-3	CASSLLKGADTQYF	TGTGCCAGCAGTTTACTCAAAGGGGCAGATACGCAGTATTTT
.	TRBV20-1	.	TRBJ2-1	CSARDVVHLSYNEQFF	TGCAGTGCTAGAGATGTGGTGCACCTCTCCTACAATGAGCAGTTCTTC
many	TRBV3-1	TRBD1	TRBJ2-3	CASSQAGGSADTQYF	TGTGCCAGCAGCCAAGCAGGGGGATCGGCAGATACGCAGTATTTT
.	TRBV4-1	TRBD1	TRBJ2-7	CASSQSPGQGAYEQYF	TGCGCCAGCAGCCAAAGTCCGGGACAGGGGGCATACGAGCAGTACTTC
many	TRBV20-1	.	TRBJ2-1	CSAMPNEQFF	TGCAGTGCTATGCCCAATGAGCAGTTCTTC
.	TRBV18	.	TRBJ2-1	CASSPWVYNEQFF	TGTGCCAGCTCACCATGGGTTTACAATGAGCAGTTCTTC
many	TRBV9	.	TRBJ1-1	CASSVASSNTEAFF	TGTGCCAGCAGCGTAGCTTCCTCGAACACTGAAGCTTTCTTT
few	TRBV18	.	TRBJ2-4	CASSPRQEAKNIQYF	TGTGCCAGCTCGCCCCGACAGGAGGCCAAAAACATTCAGTACTTC
few	TRBV11-2	.	TRBJ2-7	CASSRPIGGSSYEQYF	TGTGCCAGCAGCCGACCAATTGGGGGTAGCTCCTACGAGCAGTACTTC
.	TRBV4-2	TRBD1	TRBJ2-2	CASSQAGGAWDTGELFF	TGTGCCAGCAGCCAAGCAGGGGGCGCTTGGGACACCGGGGAGCTGTTTTTT
few	TRBV27	TRBD1	TRBJ2-7	CVRRDGTDNYEQYF	TGTGTCCGCCGGGATGGGACAGACAACTACGAGCAGTACTTC
many	TRBV6-1	.	TRBJ2-2	CASSEQQTGELFF	TGTGCCAGCAGTGAACAGCAGACCGGGGAGCTGTTTTTT